This note documents a single T cell receptor beta chain sequence. This sample was included in a study of blood T cell repertoires in COVID-19. Study at large: Donors in the United States, Italy and Spain gave samples during acute or convalescent COVID-19. Sources were T cells, B-cell-depleted T cells, or PBMCs; the material itself was cDNA or gDNA.

V gave up 5 bases and J gave up 5 bases; unmatched junction bases: 11. The germline gives CDR1 MNHEY, CDR2 SMNVEV (reference sequence). This CDR3 has 15 residues. Per the original data handling: Reference gene primer amplification yielded estimated nucleated cell counts. Sequencing was performed with immunoSEQ multiplex PCR; in TCRdb, only in-frame clones are kept and a portion is missing. V, J and clone size reflect that table, while D and trimming were determined from the DNA. The sample consists of 95,000 or so clones, roughly 80% of them appearing once. Sequencing was done on a sample of peripheral blood. This receptor was identified in a man aged 80 or over with active or convalescent COVID-19. The chain joins TRBV27 to TRBJ1-1, with 7 bases identical to TRBD1. CDR3 DNA sequence: TGTGCCAGCAGTGTCCGCAAGGGGGCTGGAACTGAAGCTTTCTTT. Its protein product is CASSVRKGAGTEAFF.